This T cell receptor (beta chain) emerged from a study of shared clonotypes between healthy human individuals. Points from the study as a whole: Larger estimated richness was generally recorded for naive subsets relative to memory subsets.

Method: immunoSEQ multiplex PCR; TCRdb's copy keeps in-frame clones and lacks some. The sample has about 2.1 million clones; roughly 95% are singletons. CD45RO-negative cells were positively selected for CCR7, leaving out terminally differentiated effector memory CD45RA+ cells. To note about this clone: Its antigen remains unidentified.

This sequence originates from a man between 18 and 29 years old in good health. Some clones in this sample may be carry-over from other donors' samples. The specimen sequenced was naive CD8+ T cells from PBMCs.

The CDR3 nucleotides are TGTGCCAGCAGTTACCTGCGGGAGGGCTACAATGAGCAGTTCTTC. Translating gives CASSYLREGYNEQFF. The chain is built from TRBV6-5 and TRBJ2-1; 9 positions agree with TRBD2. This CDR3 has 15 residues. Germline V gives CDR1 MNHEY, CDR2 SVGAGI. With 2 bases clipped from V and 3 bases from J, the junction kept 2 bases outside the gene matches.